Listed below are T cell receptor beta chains from one sample, sequenced in a study of control samples from healthy donors and cancer patients. Only in-frame clones appear in the TCRdb table, and some are missing; sequencing was by immunoSEQ multiplex PCR. The sample lists 130,000 to 150,000 clones; around nine tenths were seen once. Sequencing input: blood. Receptors were obtained from a woman in her thirties in good health. CDR3s include the opening cysteine and the closing phenylalanine or tryptophan. The D gene is left open where the match is weak. Part of the rows lack a size; the others show once, few, many or a class for expanded clones.

j_gene	abundance	v_gene	d_gene	CDR3nt	CDR3aa
TRBJ2-7	NA	TRBV7-8	TRBD2	TGTGCCAGCAGTCCCAGCGGGATCCACGAGCAGTACTTC	CASSPSGIHEQYF
TRBJ1-1	NA	TRBV4-1	TRBD1	TGCGCCAGCAGCCAGATGCTGACAGGGGGTGCTTTCTTT	CASSQMLTGGAFF
TRBJ2-5	NA	TRBV2	NA	TGTGCCAGCAGGGATAGAGGATCGCCCCAAGAGACCCAGTACTTC	CASRDRGSPQETQYF
TRBJ1-4	NA	TRBV15	TRBD1	TGTGCCACCAGCCCGCGTCAGGGGGCGCAGGAGAAACTGTTTTTT	CATSPRQGAQEKLFF
TRBJ1-3	few	TRBV7-9	NA	TGTGCCAGCAGCCGGGACCTACCTAGAAACACCATATATTTT	CASSRDLPRNTIYF
TRBJ2-5	NA	TRBV7-2	NA	TGTGCCAGCAGCCTACAATTCAGTGCCCAAGAGACCCAGTACTTC	CASSLQFSAQETQYF
TRBJ1-2	NA	TRBV4-1	NA	TGCGCCAGCAGCCAAGAAGGCAGCGGCTATTATGGCTGCACCTTC	CASSQEGSGYYGCTF
TRBJ1-2	NA	TRBV7-2	NA	TGTGCCAGCACCGAAAACAGGGTTAACTATGGCTACACCTTC	CASTENRVNYGYTF
TRBJ2-3	NA	TRBV24-1	NA	TGTGCCACCGGGGGTTTTGAAGATACGCAGTATTTT	CATGGFEDTQYF
TRBJ1-2	NA	TRBV7-8	NA	TGTGCCAGCAGCCGAGGGACCCTAGAGGGCTACACCTTC	CASSRGTLEGYTF